This T cell receptor (beta chain) was sequenced in a study of OX40 agonist ivuxolimab in advanced cancers. Study as a whole: Hepatocellular carcinoma, melanoma, renal cell or head and neck cancer affected the dose-escalation patients. Findings and limits, study-wide: Relatively little clonal expansion, among the lowest observed, appeared in partial responders at 0.1-3.0 mg/kg. The study observed clonal expansion of CD4+ and CD8+ blood T cells by week 6 at 0.1 to 3.0 mg/kg.

Trimming took 10 bases from V and 0 from J, leaving 9 bases between them. CDR1 and CDR2 from the germline V gene are SNHLY and FYNNEI. This CDR3 region has 12 residues. The protocol was immunoSEQ multiplex PCR, while the TCRdb copy is restricted to in-frame clones and leaves out a portion. The sample lists tens of thousands of clones, around 84% seen once, with about a quarter in the top ten. Remarks on this clone: Antigen specificity is unknown.

Researchers took blood at baseline, on cycle 4 day 1, and on cycle 7 day 1. The TCR was taken from an adult with an advanced solid tumor such as melanoma, head and neck, liver or kidney cancer. Material: CD4+ or CD8+ T cells sorted from blood, obtained in a trial of the OX40 agonist ivuxolimab. The genes are TRBV2 and TRBJ1-1, with D unresolved. The CDR3 region has the DNA TGTGCCATCCGGACGGTGAACACTGAAGCTTTCTTT. This codes for CAIRTVNTEAFF.